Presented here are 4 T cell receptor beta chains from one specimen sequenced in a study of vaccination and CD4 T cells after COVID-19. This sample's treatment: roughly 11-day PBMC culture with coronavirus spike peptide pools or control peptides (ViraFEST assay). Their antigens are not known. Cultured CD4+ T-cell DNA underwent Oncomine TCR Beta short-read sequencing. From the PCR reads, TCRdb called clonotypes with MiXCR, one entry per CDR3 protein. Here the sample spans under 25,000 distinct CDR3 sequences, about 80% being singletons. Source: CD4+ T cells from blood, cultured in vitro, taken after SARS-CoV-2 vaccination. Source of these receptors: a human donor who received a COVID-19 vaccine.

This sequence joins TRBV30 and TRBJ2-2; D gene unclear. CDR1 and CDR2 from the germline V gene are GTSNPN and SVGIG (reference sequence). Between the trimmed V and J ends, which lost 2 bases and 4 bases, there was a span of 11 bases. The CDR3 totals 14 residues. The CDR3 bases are TGTGCCTGGAGTAATCCCGGATCCACCGGGGAGCTGTTTTTT. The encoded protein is CAWSNPGSTGELFF.

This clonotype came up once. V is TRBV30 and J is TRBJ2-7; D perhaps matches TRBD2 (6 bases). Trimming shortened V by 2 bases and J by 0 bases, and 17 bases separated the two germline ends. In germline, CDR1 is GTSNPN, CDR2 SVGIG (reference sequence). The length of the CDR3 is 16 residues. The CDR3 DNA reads TGTGCCTGGAGTTGGTCTTTAACTAGCAACTCCTACGAGCAGTACTTC. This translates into CAWSWSLTSNSYEQYF. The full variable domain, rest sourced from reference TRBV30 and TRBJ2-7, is SQTIHQWPATLVQPVGSPLSLECTVEGTSNPNLYWYRQAAGRGLQLLFYSVGIGQISSEVPQNLSASRPQDRQFILSSKKLLLSDSGFYLCAWSWSLTSNSYEQYFGPGTRLTVT.

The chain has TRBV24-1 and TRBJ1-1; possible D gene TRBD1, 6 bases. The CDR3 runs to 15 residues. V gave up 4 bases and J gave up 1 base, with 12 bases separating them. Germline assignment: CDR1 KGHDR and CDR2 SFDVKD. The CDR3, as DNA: TGTGCCACCAGTGACGGGGACACGGCGAACACTGAAGCTTTCTTT. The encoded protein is CATSDGDTANTEAFF.

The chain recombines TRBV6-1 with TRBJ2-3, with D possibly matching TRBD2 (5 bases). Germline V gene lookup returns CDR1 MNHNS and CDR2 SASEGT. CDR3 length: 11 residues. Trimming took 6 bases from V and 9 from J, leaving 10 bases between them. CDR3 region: CASRSKRTQYF. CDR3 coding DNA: TGTGCCAGCAGATCCAAGCGGACGCAGTATTTT.